Listed below are T cell receptor beta chains from one sample, sequenced in a study of blood T cell repertoires in COVID-19. TCRdb keeps only in-frame clones here, not all; method: immunoSEQ multiplex PCR. This table has roughly 430,000 clones, 88% appearing once. Sequenced: PBMCs or T cells enriched from blood (not recorded which). The receptor set was obtained from a middle-aged woman with acute COVID-19. Both conserved end residues are part of each CDR3. D genes are given only for firm matches. Some rows mark clone size as missing; the rest say once, few, many or name a class of expanded clone.

TRBJ1-6 - TRBV6-1 TRBD1 TGTGCCAGCAGTGGGCCGGGACAGCCAGGAGGTTCACCCCTCCACTTT CASSGPGQPGGSPLHF
TRBJ1-2 - TRBV19 TRBD1 TGTGCCAGTAGAAACCCCGGGACAGGGCGGAATGGCTACACCTTC CASRNPGTGRNGYTF
TRBJ1-5 - TRBV10-2 - TGCGCCAGCAGTGGGAATGGGGAGAATCAGCCCCAGCATTTT CASSGNGENQPQHF
TRBJ2-7 - TRBV5-1 TRBD1 TGCGCCAGCAGCTTGGGGGACAGGGGACACGAGCAGTACTTC CASSLGDRGHEQYF
TRBJ2-7 - TRBV15 - TGTGCCACCAGCAGAGATCAAAGTCAGGGAGGCCACGAGCAGTACTTC CATSRDQSQGGHEQYF
TRBJ1-4 - TRBV2 TRBD1 TGTGCCAGCAGAGAGGACAGGGGGCGAGAAAAACTGTTTTTT CASREDRGREKLFF
TRBJ1-1 - TRBV10-3 - TGTGCCATCAGACAAAACAGGGACACTGAAGCTTTCTTT CAIRQNRDTEAFF
TRBJ2-7 - TRBV6-1 - TGTGCCAGCAGTGAACGGGATCTCCGCTACGAGCAGTACTTC CASSERDLRYEQYF
TRBJ2-3 - TRBV19 TRBD2 TGTGCCAGTAGTATAGGTCGGCGGGGGGCCTGGAATACGCAGTATTTT CASSIGRRGAWNTQYF
TRBJ1-1 - TRBV12-3/TRBV12-4 TRBD1 TGTGCCAGCAGTCAGACAGGGACTGAAGCTTTCTTT CASSQTGTEAFF
TRBJ2-4 once TRBV4-1 - TGCGCCAGCAGCCAAACGCCATCCTACTCTGGAAACATTCAGTACTTC CASSQTPSYSGNIQYF
TRBJ1-4 - TRBV11-2 - TGTGCCAGCAGCTTACTTGGACGGACTGCAACTAATGAAAAACTGTTTTTT CASSLLGRTATNEKLFF
TRBJ2-1 - TRBV11-3 TRBD2 TGTGCCAGCAGCTATACTAGCGGGGCAGCATACAATGAGCAGTTCTTC CASSYTSGAAYNEQFF
TRBJ2-5 once TRBV5-1 - TGCGCCAGCAGCTTGGCCACAGTACAAGAGACCCAGTACTTC CASSLATVQETQYF
TRBJ2-5 - TRBV25-1 TRBD2 TGTGCCAGCAGTGAATATCTGGCTAGCGGCGCACAAGAGACCCAGTACTTC CASSEYLASGAQETQYF
TRBJ1-2 - TRBV7-2 - TGTGCCAGCAGCTTCTCGGGACACAGAAACTATGGCTACACCTTC CASSFSGHRNYGYTF
TRBJ2-7 - TRBV5-4 - TGTGCCAGCAGCTTGGAGGTGCGGGGACCCTACGAGCAGTACTTC CASSLEVRGPYEQYF
TRBJ2-1 - TRBV5-8 TRBD2 TGTGCCAGCAGCTATCCACAGCGGGGGGCGGCCAATGAGCAGTTCTTC CASSYPQRGAANEQFF
TRBJ1-2 few TRBV19 - TGTGCCAGTAGTAGGGGCTCAGGGACTACCCATGGCTACACCTTC CASSRGSGTTHGYTF
TRBJ1-3 - TRBV18 TRBD1 TGTGCCAGCTCGACAGGGGTATCTGGAAACACCATATATTTT CASSTGVSGNTIYF
TRBJ2-3 - TRBV30 - TGTGCCTGGAGTGTACGACGGGTCACAGATACGCAGTATTTT CAWSVRRVTDTQYF
TRBJ1-2 - TRBV4-1 - TGCGCCAGCAGCCAAGACAGTGGCTATGGCTACACCTTC CASSQDSGYGYTF
TRBJ1-1 - TRBV7-9 - TGTGCCAGCAGCTTGGGCCTGGAGAACACTGAAGCTTTCTTT CASSLGLENTEAFF
TRBJ2-7 - TRBV7-9 - TGTGCCAGCAGCATCGGAGGGAACTACGAGCAGTACTTC CASSIGGNYEQYF
TRBJ1-5 - TRBV2 - TGTGCCAGCAGTGAAACAGGCGGCAATCAGCCCCAGCATTTT CASSETGGNQPQHF
TRBJ1-1 - TRBV10-3 - TGTGCCATCAGTGAGTTTGGCAACACTGAAGCTTTCTTT CAISEFGNTEAFF
TRBJ1-5 - TRBV7-6 - TGTGCCAGCAGCCCGGGGGGGAATCAGCCCCAGCATTTT CASSPGGNQPQHF
TRBJ1-5 - TRBV30 - TGTGCCTGGAGTGTTGGTGTAGAAAATCAGCCCCAGCATTTT CAWSVGVENQPQHF
TRBJ2-1 - TRBV21-1 - TGTGCCAGCAGCAAAGGATCCGGGTGTGGGTCCAATGAGCAGTTCTTC CASSKGSGCGSNEQFF
TRBJ2-5 - TRBV5-8 - TGTGCCAGCAGCTATCCGGTTAGGGGGACCCAGTACTTC CASSYPVRGTQYF
TRBJ1-1 - TRBV5-3 - TGTGCCAGAGATTGGGGGCGGACGAACACTGAAGCTTTCTTT CARDWGRTNTEAFF
TRBJ2-1 once TRBV5-1 TRBD2 TGCGCCAGCAGCTCCGGAACGCTAGCGGGGTTGCATGAGCAGTTCTTC CASSSGTLAGLHEQFF
TRBJ2-7 once TRBV11-2 - TGTGCCAGCAGCTTTTCCGCAGGATCCTACGAGCAGTACTTC CASSFSAGSYEQYF
TRBJ1-4 - TRBV2 TRBD1 TGTGCCAGCAGTGCAATTTCAGGGGGCAGGACTAATGAAAAACTGTTTTTT CASSAISGGRTNEKLFF
TRBJ2-5 - TRBV15 TRBD2 TGTGCCACCAGCCTGAGACGGTCTAGCGGCCAAGAGACCCAGTACTTC CATSLRRSSGQETQYF
TRBJ2-2 - TRBV2 TRBD1 TGTGCCAGCAGCCGGACAGGGCCCTACACCGGGGAGCTGTTTTTT CASSRTGPYTGELFF
TRBJ1-6 - TRBV30 - TGTGCCTGGAGTGTCGGGGAGTACTTGGATTCACCCCTCCACTTT CAWSVGEYLDSPLHF
TRBJ1-1 - TRBV11-2 TRBD1 TGTGCCAGCAGCTTAGATTTCTACAGGGGGGCTTTCTTT CASSLDFYRGAFF
TRBJ2-2 - TRBV3-1/TRBV3-2 TRBD2 TGTGCCAGCAGCCCCCGGACTAGCGGGGGCCGGGGCACCGGGGAGCTGTTTTTT CASSPRTSGGRGTGELFF
TRBJ2-1 few TRBV6-4 TRBD2 TGTGCCAGCAGTGAAGGCGGGGGGGAACACAATGAGCAGTTCTTC CASSEGGGEHNEQFF
TRBJ2-3 - TRBV7-6 - TGTGCCAGCAGCTTAGGGACTGCTTCAACGCAGTATTTT CASSLGTASTQYF
TRBJ2-5 - TRBV10-3 - TGTGCCATCAGTGGAGCGGAACAAGAGACCCAGTACTTC CAISGAEQETQYF
TRBJ2-7 many TRBV21-1 - TGTGCCAGCAGCACCCGACAGGGAAGCGAGCAGTACTTC CASSTRQGSEQYF
TRBJ1-2 - TRBV9 TRBD1 TGTGCCAGCAGCCCGGGGGACAGCAATCATGGCTACACCTTC CASSPGDSNHGYTF
TRBJ1-2 - TRBV5-1 - TGCGCCAGCAGCTTGGGAGTGGAGGCACCTGGAGGCTATGGCTACACCTTC CASSLGVEAPGGYGYTF
TRBJ2-3 - TRBV19 - TGTGCCAGTAGTGGAAGGGGAGATACGCAGTATTTT CASSGRGDTQYF
TRBJ1-2 - TRBV27 TRBD1 TGTGCCAGCAGCCCTGGGCCGGGACAGGCCCTAAGTGGGTATGGCTACACCTTC CASSPGPGQALSGYGYTF
TRBJ1-1 - TRBV3-1/TRBV3-2 TRBD1 TGTGCCAGTCAGTGGACAGGGAACACTGAAGCTTTCTTT CASQWTGNTEAFF